The clone carrying this T cell receptor (beta chain) came up a few times. The target antigen is unknown. This entry comes from a study of identical twins. A universal primer site came from template switching; cDNA carried unique molecular identifiers. MiXCR was run by TCRdb on the 5' RACE reads, yielding one entry per CDR3 protein. Of approximately 620,000 distinct CDR3 sequences listed, 8% to 9% are singletons. Study-wide points: Researchers reported weaker excess twin sharing in beta out-of-frame sequences.

These data also featured in a second study, about yellow fever vaccine responses in identical twins.

The source material was PBMCs. The sequence was collected from a woman younger than 35 in good health.

CDR3: CASSYGGWQLGTGELFF. The CDR3 coding sequence is TGTGCCAGCAGTTACGGGGGATGGCAGTTGGGCACCGGGGAGCTGTTTTTT. The chain joins TRBV6-5 to TRBJ2-2; D may correspond to TRBD1 or TRBD2 (5 bases each). Trimming removed 2 bases from V and 4 bases from J, with 17 bases in between. The CDR3 extends over 17 amino acids. Germline V lookup: CDR1 MNHEY, CDR2 SVGAGI.